These 28 T cell receptor beta chains came from one sample sequenced in a study of blood T cell repertoires in COVID-19. Using immunoSEQ multiplex PCR, the repertoire was profiled, and TCRdb retains in-frame clones only, with some absent. The data hold 320,000 or so clones, with about 88% observed a single time. Sequencing input: PBMCs or T cells enriched from blood (not recorded which). The origin of the receptors is a woman aged 25 to 39 who had recovered from COVID-19.

The chain links TRBV5-4 to TRBJ1-1; D is undetermined. Germline V CDR1 and CDR2: SGHNT, YYREEE (reference sequence). V was clipped by 2 bases and J by 6 bases, with 14 bases between them. The CDR3 length is 14 residues. CDR3 coding DNA: TGTGCCAGCAGCTTACGCGGCCAACTATCTGAAGCTTTCTTT. Protein: CASSLRGQLSEAFF.

This clone turned up a few times. The chain couples TRBV5-1 to TRBJ2-1, with TRBD2 matching 7 bases. V lost 8 bases, J lost 2 bases, and 7 bases stayed unmatched. Germline V lookup: CDR1 SGHRS, CDR2 YFSETQ. The CDR3 spans 14 residues. CDR3 bases: TGCGCCAGTAGAGCCGGGACTACCTACAATGAGCAGTTCTTC. It codes for CASRAGTTYNEQFF.

The chain combines TRBV5-1 with TRBJ1-1; weak D call: TRBD1 (6 bases). CDR1 is SGHRS, CDR2 YFSETQ, per germline. The ends were cut back, 5 bases at V and 1 base at J, with 15 bases in the middle. The CDR3 covers 15 residues. This chain's CDR3 is CASSYLTGENTEAFF. The CDR3 DNA is TGCGCCAGCAGTTACCTGACAGGTGAGAACACTGAAGCTTTCTTT. The whole variable domain, remainder taken from reference TRBV5-1 and TRBJ1-1, is KAGVTQTPRYLIKTRGQQVTLSCSPISGHRSVSWYQQTPGQGLQFLFEYFSETQRNKGNFPGRFSGRQFSNSRSEMNVSTLELGDSALYLCASSYLTGENTEAFFGQGTRLTVV.

This clone was seen just once. V and J are TRBV10-3 and TRBJ2-6; the match to TRBD1 covers 7 bases. Germline V gene lookup returns CDR1 ENHRY and CDR2 SYGVKD. J lost 1 base, V lost 11 bases, and 11 bases had no gene match. The length of the CDR3 is 16 residues. CDR3 region: CALGDRVNSGANVLTF. Written as DNA, the CDR3 is TGTGCCCTGGGCGACAGGGTAAATTCTGGGGCCAACGTCCTGACTTTC.

The chain recombines TRBV28 with TRBJ1-1, with 7 bases identical to TRBD1. CDR1 and CDR2 from the germline V gene are MDHEN and SYDVKM. This CDR3 contains 16 residues. V lost 4 bases to trimming and J lost 1 base; unmatched junction nucleotides: 9. This CDR3 is CASSSRPGQPNTEAFF. The CDR3 nucleotides are TGTGCCAGCAGTTCCCGACCGGGACAGCCGAACACTGAAGCTTTCTTT.

The V gene is TRBV11-2, the J gene TRBJ2-3; TRBD2 matches 9 bases. The CDR3 contains 17 residues. V shed 5 bases and J 2 bases; nucleotides not matched to a gene: 11. Germline values: CDR1 SGHAT, CDR2 FQNNGV. The CDR3 sequence is CASSPTSGGYITDTQYF. The CDR3, as DNA: TGTGCCAGCAGCCCGACAAGCGGGGGGTATATCACAGATACGCAGTATTTT.

This clone was detected a few times. The chain links TRBV7-2 to TRBJ1-4, with 9 nucleotides matching TRBD1. J gave up 3 bases and V 4 bases, and 3 bases lay outside the gene matches. The CDR3 has 15 amino acids. Looked up from germline, CDR1 is SGHTA and CDR2 is FQGNSA. This CDR3 reads CASSYRQGANEKLFF. The CDR3 DNA is TGTGCCAGCAGCTATAGACAGGGGGCTAATGAAAAACTGTTTTTT.

J is TRBJ2-3 and V is TRBV12-3 or TRBV12-4, with D unresolved. This CDR3 is 13 amino acids long. Deletions cut 7 bases from V and 1 base from J, with 9 bases between. In nucleotides, the CDR3 is TGTGCCAGCACCCTCCTAGGCACAGATACGCAGTATTTT. Translated, it gives CASTLLGTDTQYF.

The gene calls are TRBV5-6 and TRBJ1-1, with D maybe TRBD1 (5 bases). CDR3 length: 15 residues. The V gene's germline CDR1 is SGHDT and CDR2 YYEEEE. Between the trimmed V and J ends, which lost 0 bases and 2 bases, there was a span of 11 bases. CDR3 protein: CASSLAGQGNTEAFF. In DNA form, the CDR3 reads TGTGCCAGCAGCTTGGCCGGGCAGGGAAACACTGAAGCTTTCTTT.

The gene calls are TRBV27 and TRBJ2-6; tentative D call: TRBD1 (5 bases). Trimming stripped 5 bases from V and 4 bases from J, with 12 bases between. The CDR3 totals 15 residues. CDR1 and CDR2 (germline): MNHEY, SMNVEV (reference sequence). DNA of the CDR3: TGTGCCAGCAGTCGCGTCAGGGTCGGGGCCAACGTCCTGACTTTC. This gives the protein CASSRVRVGANVLTF.

The V and J genes are TRBV5-6 and TRBJ1-2, with D possibly TRBD1 on 6 matching bases. The CDR3 has 15 amino acids. Germline V gives CDR1 SGHDT, CDR2 YYEEEE. V was shortened by 4 bases and J by 4 bases, with 17 bases between the two germline ends. CDR3 region: CASSPQWTVIYGYTF. The CDR3, as DNA: TGTGCCAGCAGCCCTCAGTGGACAGTCATCTATGGCTACACCTTC.

The chain joins TRBV9 to TRBJ2-1; 11 bases are a match to TRBD1. The CDR3 has 15 amino acids. Germline assignment: CDR1 SGDLS and CDR2 YYNGEE. Germline trimming cut 3 bases from V and 9 bases from J; bases unmatched to any gene: 8. This CDR3 is CASSGLGQGDGEQFF. The CDR3 DNA reads TGTGCCAGCAGCGGGCTGGGACAGGGGGACGGTGAGCAGTTCTTC.

The chain couples TRBV18 to TRBJ1-1; D is uncertain. Germline V gene sequence: CDR1 KGHSH, CDR2 LQKENI. CDR3 length equals 12 residues. The V end lost 3 bases, the J end lost 8 bases, and 10 bases lay between the germline ends. The CDR3 DNA reads TGTGCCAGCTCACCCGATCCCGGGGAAGCTTTCTTT. Amino acids: CASSPDPGEAFF.

The CDR3 reads CAISWTGRNTEAFF. In DNA, the CDR3 is TGTGCCATCTCCTGGACAGGGAGAAACACTGAAGCTTTCTTT. The rearrangement joins TRBV10-3 to TRBJ1-1; 8 bases are a match to TRBD1. The CDR3 spans 14 residues. Per the germline V gene, CDR1 is ENHRY and CDR2 is SYGVKD. Unmatched junction bases numbered 7, after V lost 8 bases and J lost 2 bases.

This clone occurred once. The rearrangement uses TRBV3-1 (or the pseudogene TRBV3-2) and TRBJ2-1; 12 bases match TRBD2. Germline assignment: CDR1 LGHDT and CDR2 YNNKEL (reference sequence). Trimming removed 1 base from V and 13 bases from J; junction bases left unmatched: 8. This CDR3 contains 15 residues. CDR3 region: CASSQGLAGATAQFF. As DNA, the CDR3 is TGTGCCAGCAGCCAAGGACTAGCGGGGGCCACCGCCCAGTTCTTC.

The chain couples TRBV7-2 to TRBJ1-5; D may be TRBD1 (6 bases). The ends were cut back, 2 bases at V and 4 bases at J, with 15 bases in the middle. The length of the CDR3 is 16 residues. Germline lookup yields CDR1 SGHTA and CDR2 FQGNSA. The CDR3 region has the DNA TGTGCCAGCAGCTTAACGGGGGGGGCGAGTAATCAGCCCCAGCATTTT. Encoded protein: CASSLTGGASNQPQHF.

The chain has TRBV27 and TRBJ2-3; 11 positions match TRBD2. Germline V CDR1 and CDR2: MNHEY, SMNVEV (reference sequence). Trimming at V came to 0 bases and at J to 2 bases, leaving 16 bases not matched to a gene. The CDR3 totals 21 residues. DNA for the CDR3: TGTGCCAGCAGTTTATCGTCGATAGCGGGGGGGCAGGGCCCTAACACAGATACGCAGTATTTT. Translated, it gives CASSLSSIAGGQGPNTDTQYF.

The chain carries TRBV15 and TRBJ2-1, with TRBD1 matching 9 bases. CDR3 length: 17 amino acids. Germline-derived CDR1 and CDR2 are LNHNV and YYDKDF (reference sequence). Trimming at V came to 4 bases and at J to 9 bases, leaving 16 bases not matched to a gene. This CDR3 reads CATSTESPGQGSGEQFF. The CDR3, as DNA: TGTGCCACCAGCACCGAATCCCCGGGACAGGGATCAGGTGAGCAGTTCTTC.

The V and J genes are TRBV19 and TRBJ1-4; no firm D call. The CDR3 length is 17 residues. The germline gives CDR1 LNHDA, CDR2 SQIVND (reference sequence). Trimming shortened V by 6 bases and J by 6 bases, and 23 bases separated the two germline ends. The CDR3 DNA reads as TGTGCCAGTAGGGTACGGGGTAAGGGCCGCGTTTATGAAAAACTGTTTTTT. Its translation: CASRVRGKGRVYEKLFF.

The CDR3 nucleotides are TGCGCCAGCAGTGAGGGGAGCAGTAGCTCCTATAATTCACCCCTCCACTTT. Its protein is CASSEGSSSSYNSPLHF. The chain employs TRBV10-2 and TRBJ1-6, with D unclear. Per the germline V gene, CDR1 is WSHSY and CDR2 is SAAADI. This CDR3 comprises 17 residues. The germline V and J ends were trimmed by 2 bases and 0 bases, with 11 bases remaining between them.

A note on this clone: Distinct nucleotide sequences in the sample also encode this CDR3. J is TRBJ2-5 and V is TRBV10-1; 8 positions match TRBD1. The CDR3 loop spans 15 amino acids. CDR1 is WNHNN, CDR2 SYGVQD, per germline (reference sequence). V lost 2 bases, J lost 1 base, and 3 bases stayed unmatched. The DNA of the CDR3 is TGCGCCAGCAGTGAGGGGACAGGACGCCAAGAGACCCAGTACTTC. This gives the protein CASSEGTGRQETQYF.

This chain joins TRBV10-2 and TRBJ1-4, with D perhaps TRBD1 (5 bases). The CDR3 is made up of 13 amino acids. Trimming cost V 4 bases and J 8 bases, with 11 bases left between them. CDR1 WSHSY and CDR2 SAAADI come from the germline V gene. The chain's CDR3 is CASSGREAEKLFF. In nucleotides, the CDR3 is TGCGCCAGCAGTGGCAGGGAGGCGGAAAAACTGTTTTTT.

The genes are TRBV13 and TRBJ1-2, with D perhaps TRBD1 (5 bases). The V gene lost 0 bases and the J gene lost 2 bases, with 13 bases spanning the gap. CDR3 length: 16 amino acids. From germline, CDR1 is PRHDT and CDR2 FYEKMQ (reference sequence). Here the CDR3 DNA reads TGTGCCAGCAGCTTAGGAGGGGCCAACCCCAACTATGGCTACACCTTC. It is translated as CASSLGGANPNYGYTF.

The rearrangement links TRBV19 to TRBJ1-2, with no clear D. Germline CDR1 is LNHDA and CDR2 is SQIVND (reference sequence). The CDR3 spans 13 residues. V was trimmed by 3 bases and J by 4 bases, leaving 9 bases between them. CDR3 coding DNA: TGTGCCAGTAGTATTTCCGGTGTCTATGGCTACACCTTC. Protein sequence: CASSISGVYGYTF.

V usage is TRBV20-1 and J usage is TRBJ2-5; unclear D gene. Germline V lookup: CDR1 DFQATT, CDR2 SNEGSKA (reference sequence). Trimming removed 3 bases at V and 5 bases at J, with 7 bases between. CDR3 length: 11 residues. Here the CDR3 DNA reads TGCAGTGCTAGCTTAATGGAGACCCAGTACTTC. Amino acid sequence: CSASLMETQYF.

This clone was seen repeatedly, ten times or more. This rearrangement joins TRBV14 to TRBJ1-2, with 8 nucleotides matching TRBD1. CDR1 and CDR2 from the germline V gene are SGHDN and FVKESK. The ends lost 4 bases at V and 6 bases at J; junction bases unmatched: 4. This CDR3 has 13 amino acids. The CDR3 nucleotides read TGTGCCAGCAGCCGCGACAGGGGACATGGCTACACCTTC. Protein: CASSRDRGHGYTF. Based on the CDR3 plus reference TRBV14 and TRBJ1-2, the full variable domain is EAGVTQFPSHSVIEKGQTVTLRCDPISGHDNLYWYRRVMGKEIKFLLHFVKESKQDESGMPNNRFLAERTGGTYSTLKVQPAELEDSGVYFCASSRDRGHGYTFGSGTRLTVV.

This chain uses TRBV28 with TRBJ1-3; a possible D gene is TRBD1 (5 bases). The CDR3 runs 14 residues. Germline lookup yields CDR1 MDHEN and CDR2 SYDVKM. Trimming took off 6 bases at V and 8 bases at J, with 17 bases between the two ends. In nucleotides, the CDR3 is TGTGCCAGCAGGCTACGGGGGGGGTGGGACACCATATATTTT. The encoded protein is CASRLRGGWDTIYF.

This chain joins TRBV5-1 and TRBJ1-1; 7 positions agree with TRBD1. The germline V gene has CDR1 SGHRS and CDR2 YFSETQ. The CDR3 totals 13 residues. V lost 4 bases, J lost 6 bases, and 6 bases stayed unmatched. The chain's CDR3 is CASSPGGHAEAFF. The CDR3 nucleotides are TGCGCCAGCAGCCCAGGGGGGCACGCTGAAGCTTTCTTT.